This is a list of T cell receptor beta chains from one sample in a study of T cell repertoires in cytomegalovirus infection. MiXCR was run by TCRdb on the reads, yielding one entry per CDR3 protein. The sample gives 50,000 to 55,000 distinct CDR3 sequences, around 18% of which show up once; around 27% is in the top ten. These receptors have no known antigen. The sequences come from CD8+ T cells from cultured PBMCs, collected from culture after CMV antigen stimulation. These receptors originate from a human donor in good health (CMV status not recorded). Some clones in this sample may be carry-over from other donors' samples. CDR3s include the opening cysteine and the closing phenylalanine or tryptophan. The D gene is left open where the match is weak. A clone size is listed for some rows: how often the clone was seen (once, few, many), or a class if it is expanded.

cdr3_length j_call d_call clone_size v_call cdr3_aa cdr3_nt
15 TRBJ2-1 - - TRBV6-2/TRBV6-3 CASSSPGPLYNEQFF TGTGCCAGCAGTTCCCCCGGACCCCTTTACAATGAGCAGTTCTTC
12 TRBJ2-3 - few TRBV6-6 CASSPVIDTQYF TGTGCCAGCAGTCCGGTTATAGATACGCAGTATTTT
20 TRBJ2-7 TRBD2 many TRBV7-9 CASSSPSGGLAASSPYEQYF TGTGCCAGCAGCTCACCGTCTGGGGGACTAGCGGCCTCCTCGCCCTACGAGCAGTACTTC
17 TRBJ2-7 - - TRBV27 CASSFLGFADVEQGQYF TGTGCCAGCAGTTTTCTGGGCTTCGCGGACGTAGAACAAGGGCAGTACTTC
15 TRBJ2-2 - - TRBV27 CASSTGEGVTGELFF TGTGCCAGCAGCACCGGGGAGGGGGTCACCGGGGAGCTGTTTTTT
17 TRBJ2-7 TRBD1 - TRBV7-4 CASSDKTRDRAYNEQYF TGTGCCAGCAGCGATAAGACTAGGGACAGGGCTTACAATGAGCAGTACTTC
11 TRBJ2-1 - few TRBV7-8 CASTNYNEQFF TGTGCCAGCACCAACTACAATGAGCAGTTCTTC
15 TRBJ1-5 - few TRBV15 CATSIGSNSNQPQHF TGTGCCACCAGCATCGGGAGTAATAGCAATCAGCCCCAGCATTTT
18 TRBJ2-1 TRBD2 few TRBV11-3 CASSLERLAVSSYNEQFF TGTGCCAGCAGCTTAGAGCGACTAGCGGTCAGCTCCTACAATGAGCAGTTCTTC
15 TRBJ2-1 TRBD2 - TRBV12-3/TRBV12-4 CASVGSGVGRNEQFF TGTGCCAGCGTTGGGAGCGGGGTGGGTAGGAATGAGCAGTTCTTC
14 TRBJ2-2 TRBD1 - TRBV6-4 CASSKGQGTGELFF TGTGCCAGCAGTAAGGGACAGGGGACCGGGGAGCTGTTTTTT
14 TRBJ2-1 - - TRBV7-3 CASGPDITYNEQFF TGTGCCAGCGGCCCAGACATAACCTACAATGAGCAGTTCTTC
16 TRBJ2-4 - - TRBV20-1 CSARELHLQSKNIQYF TGCAGTGCTAGAGAACTTCATCTTCAATCCAAAAACATTCAGTACTTC
15 TRBJ1-1 - - TRBV7-6 CASSPYKRENTEAFF TGTGCCAGCAGCCCCTACAAGAGGGAGAACACTGAAGCTTTCTTT
18 TRBJ2-1 TRBD2 - TRBV7-6 CASSLAPGDSGGAPEQFF TGTGCCAGCAGCTTAGCGCCTGGGGATAGCGGGGGGGCCCCTGAGCAGTTCTTC
14 TRBJ2-7 - - TRBV12-3/TRBV12-4 CASRPRPTSDEQYF TGTGCCAGCAGACCACGGCCTACGAGCGACGAGCAGTACTTC
15 TRBJ1-6 TRBD1 - TRBV9 CASSPGQGYNSPLHF TGTGCCAGCAGCCCCGGACAGGGATATAATTCACCCCTCCACTTT